These 9 T cell receptor beta chains originate from one sample sequenced in a study of shared clonotypes between healthy human individuals. The repertoire was sequenced with immunoSEQ multiplex PCR; TCRdb's copy has only in-frame clones and lacks some. This table holds about 2 million clones, over 85% found once. The naive CD8 population came from CD45RO-negative cells selected for CCR7, without terminally differentiated effector memory CD45RA+ cells. Sequencing input: naive CD8+ T cells sorted from blood. The receptors originated from a young man in good health.

This rearrangement joins TRBV5-6 to TRBJ2-7; D might be TRBD2 (6 bases). Trimming took off 0 bases at V and 3 bases at J, with 13 bases between the two ends. In germline, CDR1 is SGHDT, CDR2 YYEEEE. There are 15 residues in the CDR3. CDR3 region: CASSLGSAGFYEQYF. The CDR3 DNA is TGTGCCAGCAGCTTGGGCTCCGCGGGGTTCTACGAGCAGTACTTC.

V gene TRBV11-2 combines with J gene TRBJ2-1; 8 bases match TRBD1. J gave up 8 bases and V 5 bases, and 11 bases lay outside the gene matches. The CDR3 covers 15 residues. Germline-derived CDR1 and CDR2 are SGHAT and FQNNGV. This CDR3 reads CASSLRGRLVDEQFF. In DNA, the CDR3 is TGTGCCAGCAGCCTCAGGGGGCGATTAGTTGATGAGCAGTTCTTC.

The chain carries TRBV7-9 and TRBJ2-1, with D possibly matching TRBD2 (6 bases). The germline V and J ends were trimmed by 1 base and 5 bases, with 12 bases remaining between them. This CDR3 comprises 15 residues. Germline CDR1 reads SEHNR; CDR2 reads FQNEAQ (reference sequence). CDR3: CASSLGLGLDNEQFF. In DNA form, the CDR3 reads TGTGCCAGCAGCTTAGGATTGGGACTCGACAATGAGCAGTTCTTC.

V is TRBV7-6 and J is TRBJ1-1, with D possibly TRBD1 on 5 matching bases. The V end lost 1 base, the J end lost 1 base, and 16 bases lay between the germline ends. Germline V lookup: CDR1 SGHVS, CDR2 FNYEAQ. CDR3 size: 17 residues. CDR3 residues: CASSLEVFGAENTEAFF. DNA for the CDR3: TGTGCCAGCAGCTTAGAGGTTTTTGGGGCGGAGAACACTGAAGCTTTCTTT.

The rearrangement uses TRBV7-3 and TRBJ2-3; 9 bases line up with TRBD2. V was clipped by 1 base and J by 2 bases; unmatched bases: 7. Germline V lookup: CDR1 SGHTA, CDR2 FQGTGA. This CDR3 has 17 amino acids. CDR3 nucleotide sequence: TGTGCCAGCAGCTTAAGCCCGGCTAGCGGGGACACAGATACGCAGTATTTT. This encodes CASSLSPASGDTDTQYF.

The V gene is TRBV6-5, the J gene TRBJ2-1; D possibly corresponds to TRBD1 (8 bases). The germline V gene encodes CDR1 MNHEY and CDR2 SVGAGI. Trimming shortened V by 2 bases and J by 8 bases, and 16 bases separated the two germline ends. This CDR3 region has 15 residues. As DNA, the CDR3 is TGTGCCAGCAGTTACCGGCAGGGGGCGGGGGATGAGCAGTTCTTC. Translation: CASSYRQGAGDEQFF.

The rearrangement uses TRBV2 and TRBJ1-6; 10 bases line up with TRBD1. J lost 9 bases, V lost 9 bases, and 8 bases had no gene match. Germline assignment: CDR1 SNHLY and CDR2 FYNNEI. The CDR3 spans 14 residues. The CDR3 coding sequence is TGTGCCAGTACCCCGGGACAGGGGATTTCACCCCTCCACTTT. Protein product: CASTPGQGISPLHF.

The gene calls are TRBV6-5 and TRBJ2-1; D not resolved. Germline V gives CDR1 MNHEY, CDR2 SVGAGI. Trimming cost V 7 bases and J 1 base, with 8 bases left between them. This CDR3 region has 13 residues. CDR3 region: CASTASSYNEQFF. Here the CDR3 DNA reads TGTGCCAGCACGGCTTCATCCTACAATGAGCAGTTCTTC.

The chain is built from TRBV2 and TRBJ2-1, with TRBD2 matching over 9 bases. V lost 4 bases to trimming and J lost 6 bases; unmatched junction nucleotides: 16. The CDR3 spans 18 residues. Germline V gene sequence: CDR1 SNHLY, CDR2 FYNNEI. The CDR3 nucleotides are TGTGCCAGCAGTGTGTGGGCGGGAGGGCCTAGATACACCAATGAGCAGTTCTTC. It is translated as CASSVWAGGPRYTNEQFF.